Described below is a single T cell receptor (beta chain) sequence and its context. Its specificity is not known. The data derive from a study of shared clonotypes between healthy human individuals. Study-level information: For every donor, three CD4 naive, three CD4 memory, two CD8 naive and one CD8 memory plates were used.

Study-wide points: A handful of donors shared approximately 5% of their naive CD4 clonotypes.

Assay runs were performed at deep level. Sequenced by immunoSEQ multiplex PCR; TCRdb stores in-frame clones only, minus some. Of some 2,000,000 clones listed, nearly 97% are singletons. CD4+ cells were split into CD45RA+ naive and CD45RA-negative memory subsets. CDR1 SGHTS and CDR2 YDEGEE come from the germline V gene. The CDR3 is 15 amino acids. Trimming removed 4 bases from V and 2 bases from J; junction bases left unmatched: 6. This clonotype was sampled from a man between 18 and 29 years old in good health. The material sequenced was naive CD4+ T cells sorted from blood. Subset denoted: CD45RA+ positively selected. The rearrangement links TRBV5-8 to TRBJ2-5; 9 positions agree with TRBD1. This CDR3 reads CASSMDRGTQETQYF. The CDR3 region has the DNA TGTGCCAGCAGCATGGACAGGGGTACTCAAGAGACCCAGTACTTC.